This T cell receptor beta chain was identified in a study of graft-versus-host responses after intestinal transplantation. Study-wide context: Every recipient underwent anti-thymocyte globulin induction, then tacrolimus and steroids for about three years.

The researchers put around 200,000 CFSE-labeled responder cells into plates with around 200,000 irradiated, violet-dye-labeled stimulator cells. Data came from immunoSEQ multiplex PCR; TCRdb stores just in-frame clones and leaves some out. The repertoire holds 10,000 or so clones, 35% to 40% seen once, with around an eighth in the top ten. This sample comprised alloreactive CD8+ T cells from a mixed lymphocyte reaction culture, obtained before intestinal transplant. Noted subset: CFSE-low proliferating T cells sorted from roughly six-day pre-transplant mixed lymphocyte reaction (GvH or HvG direction). This sequence was found in a human patient who received an intestinal transplant.

The CDR3 region is CASSSRDDRDHWNTEAFF. In DNA, the CDR3 is TGCGCCAGCAGCTCCCGCGATGACAGGGACCACTGGAACACTGAAGCTTTCTTT. The chain couples TRBV5-1 to TRBJ1-1, with 7 nucleotides matching TRBD1. Germline V gene sequence: CDR1 SGHRS, CDR2 YFSETQ. This CDR3 comprises 18 residues. Unmatched junction bases numbered 15, after V lost 3 bases and J lost 1 base.